These 13 T cell receptor beta chains came from one sample sequenced in a study of Ad26.COV2.S vaccination and SARS-CoV-2 variants. Clones were read by immunoSEQ multiplex PCR, and TCRdb kept only the in-frame ones, dropping some. The repertoire holds just under 250,000 clones, with approximately 88% as singletons. As to treatment: some 20 received Ad26.COV2.S at low or high dose, single or two shots; about 5 received placebo; per-sample allocation not given. It was on day 63 after the first vaccine or placebo injection that samples were taken. The material sequenced was peripheral blood, taken in a trial of Ad26.COV2.S vaccine versus placebo. The receptors stem from a person aged 18-65 years who received the Ad26.COV2.S COVID-19 vaccine or a placebo.

The V gene is TRBV21-1, the J gene TRBJ2-6; the DNA was not used to check the table's D call, TRBD1. TRBV21-1 is a pseudogene segment. This CDR3 is built from 17 residues. The CDR3 protein is CASSKDGRVFGANVLTF. CDR3 coding DNA: TGTGCCAGCAGCAAAGATGGCAGGGTATTTGGGGCCAACGTCCTGACTTTC.

This chain uses TRBV5-1 with TRBJ2-1, with 10 nucleotides matching TRBD2. The CDR3 consists of 13 residues. Germline values: CDR1 SGHRS, CDR2 YFSETQ. V lost 10 bases to trimming and J lost 8 bases; unmatched junction nucleotides: 9. In DNA form, the CDR3 reads TGCGCCGCAAAAACTAGCGGGACCGATGAGCAGTTCTTC. It yields the protein CAAKTSGTDEQFF.

For the CDR3, the DNA is TGTGCCAGCAGCCAGACCGGGACTAGCGGGGTCTACGAGCAGTACTTC. Amino acids: CASSQTGTSGVYEQYF. The J gene is TRBJ2-7, the V gene TRBV14; 13 bases are shared with TRBD2. The CDR3 is 16 residues long. The V segment lost 3 bases and the J segment 3 bases; nucleotides outside the gene matches: 5. Per the germline V gene, CDR1 is SGHDN and CDR2 is FVKESK.

V gene TRBV7-2 combines with J gene TRBJ1-1; D unclear. With 1 base removed from V and 5 bases from J, the gap between germline ends came to 11 bases. Looked up from germline, CDR1 is SGHTA and CDR2 is FQGNSA. This CDR3 contains 14 residues. The CDR3 loop is CASSLGASRTEAFF. The CDR3 DNA follows: TGTGCCAGCAGCTTAGGGGCAAGTCGTACTGAAGCTTTCTTT.

The rearrangement uses TRBV18 and TRBJ2-1; 8 nucleotides match TRBD2. Germline loops: CDR1 KGHSH, CDR2 LQKENI. The CDR3 is 16 residues long. V was clipped by 0 bases and J by 7 bases; unmatched bases: 8. Here the CDR3 DNA reads TGTGCCAGCTCACCACCTTCCGGGGGGGCCCTAAATGAGCAGTTCTTC. Translation gives CASSPPSGGALNEQFF. The full variable domain, in which reference TRBV18 and TRBJ2-1 provide the parts outside the CDR3, is NAGVMQNPRHLVRRRGQEARLRCSPMKGHSHVYWYRQLPEEGLKFMVYLQKENIIDESGMPKERFSAEFPKEGPSILRIQQVVRGDSAAYFCASSPPSGGALNEQFFGPGTRLTVL.

This rearrangement joins TRBV6-2 or TRBV6-3 to TRBJ1-3, with a possible D match to TRBD1 (5 bases). The length of the CDR3 is 16 residues. Between the trimmed V and J ends, which lost 0 bases and 4 bases, there was a span of 13 bases. Germline CDR1 reads MNHEY; CDR2 reads SVGEGT. The CDR3 DNA reads TGTGCCAGCAGTTACTCGAGAAGGGGCGCGGGAAACACCATATATTTT. Translation gives CASSYSRRGAGNTIYF.

The chain is built from TRBV7-9 and TRBJ2-1; the match to TRBD2 covers 10 bases. The germline V gene has CDR1 SEHNR and CDR2 FQNEAQ (reference sequence). The CDR3 contains 16 residues. Trimming took 5 bases from V and 4 from J; bases not matched to a gene: 8. The CDR3 spells CASSTSLAGEYNEQFF. The CDR3 coding sequence is TGTGCCAGCAGCACGTCTCTAGCGGGGGAGTACAATGAGCAGTTCTTC.

The V and J genes are TRBV2 and TRBJ1-4; D is unresolved. The V end lost 8 bases, the J end lost 6 bases, and 10 bases lay between the germline ends. The length of the CDR3 is 12 residues. Germline loops: CDR1 SNHLY, CDR2 FYNNEI. The CDR3, as DNA: TGTGCCAGCGCAGAACTATATGAAAAACTGTTTTTT. Translating gives CASAELYEKLFF.

The rearrangement uses TRBV19 and TRBJ1-6, with 7 bases lining up with TRBD1. Losses at the gene ends were 1 base for V and 6 bases for J; bases not matched to a gene: 3. Germline values: CDR1 LNHDA, CDR2 SQIVND (reference sequence). This CDR3 contains 15 residues. In nucleotides, the CDR3 is TGTGCCAGTAGTATAGGGGGACAGACTAATTCACCCCTCCACTTT. Amino acids: CASSIGGQTNSPLHF.

The chain uses TRBV5-4 and TRBJ1-2; no definite D call. V lost 2 bases to trimming and J lost 7 bases, with 9 bases between them. Germline values: CDR1 SGHNT, CDR2 YYREEE (reference sequence). The CDR3 is 12 amino acids. CDR3 loop: CASSFDPGGYTF. CDR3 nucleotide sequence: TGTGCCAGCAGCTTCGACCCCGGTGGCTACACCTTC.

The genes are TRBV28 and TRBJ2-1; D perhaps matches TRBD2 (6 bases). CDR3 length: 15 amino acids. V was pared by 5 bases and J by 1 base, with 12 bases between. Germline V gives CDR1 MDHEN, CDR2 SYDVKM. CDR3: CASSTRRGSYNEQFF. CDR3 nucleotide sequence: TGTGCCAGCAGTACCCGACGGGGGTCCTACAATGAGCAGTTCTTC. Using reference TRBV28 and TRBJ2-1 for the parts outside the CDR3, the full variable domain is DVKVTQSSRYLVKRTGEKVFLECVQDMDHENMFWYRQDPGLGLRLIYFSYDVKMKEKGDIPEGYSVSREKKERFSLILESASTNQTSMYLCASSTRRGSYNEQFFGPGTRLTVL.

The J gene is TRBJ2-7, the V gene TRBV6-5; no firm D call. Germline CDR1 MNHEY, CDR2 SVGAGI. The CDR3 spans 13 residues. V lost 6 bases to trimming and J lost 3 bases, with 12 bases between them. CDR3: CASRPSGFYEQYF. The CDR3 nucleotides read TGTGCCAGCAGGCCGTCGGGTTTCTACGAGCAGTACTTC.

This chain uses TRBV6-5 with TRBJ2-3; 7 bases are a match to TRBD1. There are 15 residues in the CDR3. Germline lookup yields CDR1 MNHEY and CDR2 SVGAGI. Unmatched junction bases numbered 2, after V lost 2 bases and J lost 0 bases. In DNA form, the CDR3 reads TGTGCCAGCAGTTACAACAGGGGAAGCACAGATACGCAGTATTTT. Protein: CASSYNRGSTDTQYF.